The 21 T cell receptor beta chains given below trace back to one sample, sequenced in a study of T cell responses to AZD1222 COVID-19 vaccine. This table comes from immunoSEQ multiplex PCR, and its TCRdb copy is limited to in-frame clones, with some not included. The table lists 150,000 or so clones, about 87% of them singletons. Sequenced here: peripheral blood, sampled on day 0 of AZD1222 vaccination. These receptors were taken from an adult in good health.

In this sample, this clone turned up a few times. The chain recombines TRBV23-1 with TRBJ1-3, with TRBD1 matching 10 bases. TRBV23-1 is an open reading frame, and its role is uncertain. The CDR3 runs to 17 residues. V was clipped by 2 bases and J by 3 bases; unmatched bases: 7. The CDR3 loop is CASSQPTGGFNGNTIYF. In nucleotides, the CDR3 is TGCGCCAGCAGTCAACCGACAGGGGGCTTTAATGGAAACACCATATATTTT.

The V gene is TRBV9, the J gene TRBJ2-5; D is tentatively TRBD1 or TRBD2 (5 bases each). V lost 0 bases, J lost 5 bases, and 11 bases lay in between. CDR3 length: 14 amino acids. From germline, CDR1 is SGDLS and CDR2 YYNGEE. CDR3 bases: TGTGCCAGCAGCGTAGGTACGGGGCGGGAGACCCAGTACTTC. Translation: CASSVGTGRETQYF.

The rearrangement links TRBV10-3 to TRBJ1-1, with a tentative D call TRBD1 (6 bases). In germline, CDR1 is ENHRY, CDR2 SYGVKD. Trimming removed 2 bases at V and 10 bases at J, with 14 bases between. The CDR3 extends over 13 amino acids. CDR3 sequence: CAISEGRGVGAFF. The CDR3 DNA reads TGTGCCATCAGTGAGGGGAGGGGGGTTGGAGCTTTCTTT.

The chain combines TRBV5-1 with TRBJ1-2; D may be TRBD1 (5 bases). Trimming removed 4 bases from V and 6 bases from J, with 16 bases in between. The germline V gene has CDR1 SGHRS and CDR2 YFSETQ. The CDR3 runs to 14 residues. CDR3 amino acids: CASSVTQGYDGYTF. Written as DNA, the CDR3 is TGCGCCAGCAGCGTAACTCAGGGTTATGATGGCTACACCTTC.

This clone was counted only a few times. The J gene is TRBJ2-7, the V gene TRBV5-6, with D tentatively TRBD2 (5 bases). The CDR3 is 14 residues long. Germline CDR1 SGHDT, CDR2 YYEEEE. V was clipped by 4 bases and J by 2 bases, with 13 bases between them. In DNA, the CDR3 is TGTGCCAGCAGCCTCCCTACGGGGACCTACGAGCAGTACTTC. It encodes CASSLPTGTYEQYF.

This clone showed up just once. The chain employs TRBV7-2 and TRBJ2-7; D remains ambiguous. The CDR3 runs 14 residues. Trimming took 2 bases from V and 5 from J, leaving 13 bases between them. In germline, CDR1 is SGHTA, CDR2 FQGNSA. This CDR3 reads CASSLTRALHEQYF. For the CDR3, the DNA is TGTGCCAGCAGCTTAACGCGAGCTCTCCACGAGCAGTACTTC.

V usage is TRBV5-6 and J usage is TRBJ2-1; D might be TRBD2 (6 bases). The CDR3 runs 18 residues. Trimming took off 5 bases at V and 7 bases at J, with 28 bases between the two ends. The germline V gene encodes CDR1 SGHDT and CDR2 YYEEEE. The CDR3 protein is CASSTPGWGGRRENEQFF. The CDR3 region has the DNA TGTGCCAGCAGTACACCTGGGTGGGGAGGCCGTAGGGAGAATGAGCAGTTCTTC.

This chain connects TRBV7-2 to TRBJ1-6; a possible D gene is TRBD1 (5 bases). The V gene's germline CDR1 is SGHTA and CDR2 FQGNSA. Trimming removed 5 bases at V and 7 bases at J, with 15 bases between. The CDR3 spans 15 residues. The CDR3 here is CASSQRRQRNSPLHF. The CDR3 nucleotides are TGTGCCAGCAGCCAAAGACGACAGAGAAATTCACCCCTCCACTTT.

The chain combines TRBV28 with TRBJ2-7, with 9 bases lining up with TRBD1. The CDR3 spans 17 residues. CDR1 is MDHEN, CDR2 SYDVKM, per germline. The V gene end was trimmed by 1 base and the J gene end by 2 bases; junction bases not matched to a gene: 9. The CDR3 DNA sequence: TGTGCCAGCAGTTTATTACCGGGACAGGGAGGAACCTACGAGCAGTACTTC. Residues: CASSLLPGQGGTYEQYF.

J is TRBJ1-5 and V is TRBV18; no definite D call. V was trimmed by 5 bases and J by 4 bases, leaving 9 bases between them. This CDR3 region has 13 residues. Germline V lookup: CDR1 KGHSH, CDR2 LQKENI. The DNA of the CDR3 is TGTGCCAGCTCAGGAGACAATAATCAGCCCCAGCATTTT. The encoded protein is CASSGDNNQPQHF.

The chain uses TRBV19 and TRBJ1-4; TRBD1 agrees at 7 bases. V lost 8 bases and J lost 4; bases outside the gene matches: 13. Germline CDR1 and CDR2: LNHDA and SQIVND (reference sequence). The CDR3 extends over 16 amino acids. DNA for the CDR3: TGTGCCAGTCGACAGGGATGGAGCCCCGATAATGAAAAACTGTTTTTT. This translates into CASRQGWSPDNEKLFF. Full variable domain (rest looked up from reference TRBV19 and TRBJ1-4): DGGITQSPKYLFRKEGQNVTLSCEQNLNHDAMYWYRQDPGQGLRLIYYSQIVNDFQKGDIAEGYSVSREKKESFPLTVTSAQKNPTAFYLCASRQGWSPDNEKLFFGSGTQLSVL.

V and J are TRBV18 and TRBJ1-2, with D possibly TRBD1 on 6 matching bases. Germline V gives CDR1 KGHSH, CDR2 LQKENI. Deletions cut 4 bases from V and 5 bases from J, with 23 bases between. The CDR3 spans 17 residues. Here the CDR3 reads CASSLRQAGTDDYGYTF. CDR3 sequence (DNA): TGTGCCAGCTCACTTCGACAGGCCGGTACGGATGATTATGGCTACACCTTC.

The V and J genes are TRBV5-6 and TRBJ1-2; D uncertain. The V end was cut by 5 bases, the J end by 4 bases, with 12 bases between. The CDR3 is made up of 13 amino acids. Germline V gene lookup returns CDR1 SGHDT and CDR2 YYEEEE. The CDR3 region has the DNA TGTGCCAGCAGTCGAAGGTCAGGCTATGGCTACACCTTC. It translates to CASSRRSGYGYTF.

The chain employs TRBV6-5 and TRBJ1-1, with 9 positions matching TRBD1. Looked up from germline, CDR1 is MNHEY and CDR2 is SVGAGI. V was pared by 5 bases and J by 2 bases, with 6 bases of the junction left unmatched. The CDR3 spans 15 residues. CDR3 nucleotide sequence: TGTGCCAGCAGTAGGGGGACAGGGAAAAACACTGAAGCTTTCTTT. It encodes CASSRGTGKNTEAFF.

The chain joins TRBV14 to TRBJ2-1, with TRBD1 as a possible D gene (6 bases). The CDR3 is made up of 15 amino acids. Per germline, CDR1 SGHDN and CDR2 FVKESK. V was trimmed by 5 bases and J by 3 bases, leaving 14 bases between them. For the CDR3, the DNA is TGTGCCAGCAGCTTTAGACAGGTCCTCTACAATGAGCAGTTCTTC. It codes for CASSFRQVLYNEQFF.

Only one count was recorded for this clone. The J gene is TRBJ2-7, the V gene TRBV11-2, with 7 positions matching TRBD1. The V gene end was trimmed by 5 bases and the J gene end by 6 bases; junction bases not matched to a gene: 10. Germline-derived CDR1 and CDR2 are SGHAT and FQNNGV. The CDR3 spans 14 residues. CDR3 DNA sequence: TGTGCCAGCAGCCCAAGGCAGGGGGAAGGCGAGCAGTACTTC. This sequence encodes CASSPRQGEGEQYF.

In regard to this clone: It is unclear where the CDR3 begins or ends on the DNA, so no DNA is shown, and the CDR3 is as TCRdb lists it. The gene calls are TRBV19 and TRBJ1-4. Germline CDR1 LNHDA, CDR2 SQIVND (reference sequence). The CDR3 adds up to 18 amino acids, both ends counted. The CDR3 reads CASTSGLAVFAANEKLFF.

The chain couples TRBV19 to TRBJ2-1, with unresolved D. This CDR3 is 13 amino acids long. Looked up from germline, CDR1 is LNHDA and CDR2 is SQIVND (reference sequence). Trimming took off 9 bases at V and 9 bases at J, with 18 bases between the two ends. CDR3 in DNA: TGTGCCAGCGACCCTGGAGACGCGGTTGAGCAGTTCTTC. The encoded protein is CASDPGDAVEQFF. The variable domain in full, completed from reference TRBV19 and TRBJ2-1, reads DGGITQSPKYLFRKEGQNVTLSCEQNLNHDAMYWYRQDPGQGLRLIYYSQIVNDFQKGDIAEGYSVSREKKESFPLTVTSAQKNPTAFYLCASDPGDAVEQFFGPGTRLTVL.

The rearrangement uses TRBV5-1 and TRBJ1-6, with 8 positions matching TRBD1. This CDR3 is built from 15 residues. Trimming at V came to 0 bases and at J to 6 bases, leaving 2 bases not matched to a gene. Germline loops: CDR1 SGHRS, CDR2 YFSETQ. CDR3 DNA sequence: TGCGCCAGCAGCTTGGGGACAGGGTCTAATTCACCCCTCCACTTT. It yields the protein CASSLGTGSNSPLHF.

The chain couples TRBV6-5 to TRBJ1-5; D is unclear. The V and J ends lost 0 bases and 0 bases respectively, with 3 bases between them. The germline gives CDR1 MNHEY, CDR2 SVGAGI. The length of the CDR3 is 14 residues. In DNA, the CDR3 is TGTGCCAGCAGTTACTCGACTAGCAATCAGCCCCAGCATTTT. As protein: CASSYSTSNQPQHF.

This clone was counted only a few times. The chain carries TRBV25-1 and TRBJ2-2, with 9 bases lining up with TRBD1. J lost 6 bases, V lost 4 bases, and 0 bases had no gene match. CDR1 and CDR2 (germline): MGHDK, SYGVNS. The CDR3 sequence is 13 residues long. The CDR3 is CASSGQGAGELFF. CDR3 sequence (DNA): TGTGCCAGCAGTGGACAGGGGGCCGGGGAGCTGTTTTTT. The entire variable domain, with the rest obtained from reference TRBV25-1 and TRBJ2-2, is as follows: EADIYQTPRYLVIGTGKKITLECSQTMGHDKMYWYQQDPGMELHLIHYSYGVNSTEKGDLSSESTVSRIRTEHFPLTLESARPSHTSQYLCASSGQGAGELFFGEGSRLTVL.